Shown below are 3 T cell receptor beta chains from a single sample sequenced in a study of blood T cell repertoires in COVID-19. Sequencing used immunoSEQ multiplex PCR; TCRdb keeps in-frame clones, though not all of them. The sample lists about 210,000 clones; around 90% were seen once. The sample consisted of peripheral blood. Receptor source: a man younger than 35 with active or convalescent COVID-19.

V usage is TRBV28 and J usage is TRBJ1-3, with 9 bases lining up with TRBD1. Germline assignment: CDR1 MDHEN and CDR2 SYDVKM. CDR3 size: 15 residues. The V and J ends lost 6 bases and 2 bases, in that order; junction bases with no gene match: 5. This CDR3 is CASSTGGIAGNTIYF. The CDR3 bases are TGTGCCAGCAGCACAGGGGGCATCGCTGGAAACACCATATATTTT.

CDR3 sequence (DNA): TGTGCCAGCAGGAGCGGGGGGAACAATTCACCCCTCCACTTT. This codes for CASRSGGNNSPLHF. V gene TRBV5-8 combines with J gene TRBJ1-6, with D perhaps matching TRBD1 (5 bases). This CDR3 spans 14 amino acids. The V end lost 5 bases, the J end lost 7 bases, and 13 bases lay between the germline ends. Germline CDR1 and CDR2: SGHTS and YDEGEE.

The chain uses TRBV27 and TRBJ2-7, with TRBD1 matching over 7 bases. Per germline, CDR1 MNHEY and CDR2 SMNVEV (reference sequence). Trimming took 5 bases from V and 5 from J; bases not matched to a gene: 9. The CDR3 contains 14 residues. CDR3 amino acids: CASSPLTGSHEQYF. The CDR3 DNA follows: TGTGCCAGCAGTCCCCTGACAGGGTCCCACGAGCAGTACTTC.